The T cell receptor beta chain under discussion was sequenced for a study of blood T cell repertoires in COVID-19. On the study more broadly: Sources were T cells, B-cell-depleted T cells, or PBMCs; the material itself was cDNA or gDNA.

In the original processing: Estimation of nucleated cell counts was performed using reference gene primer amplification. TCRdb's copy holds only in-frame clones and misses some; the assay was immunoSEQ multiplex PCR. The V and J calls and clone size are taken from that table; D and trimming were inferred from the DNA. The sample contains about 160,000 clones, 70% to 90% of which appear only once. V was pared by 1 base and J by 7 bases, with 12 bases between. This CDR3 comprises 13 residues. Germline V gene data show CDR1 as SQVTM and CDR2 as ANQGSEA. This receptor was obtained from a woman aged 45-59 years with COVID-19, enrolled during active disease. The sample consisted of peripheral blood. The rearrangement joins TRBV29-1 to TRBJ2-3; TRBD1 might be the D (6 bases). CDR3 coding DNA: TGCAGCGTTGAAGGTCAAAGGGGGAATACGCAGTATTTT. This codes for CSVEGQRGNTQYF.